Listed below are T cell receptor beta chains from one sample, sequenced in a study of metastatic and nonmetastatic thyroid tumors. From the PCR reads, TCRdb re-called clones with MiXCR. This sample has about 8,100 clones, with about 23% found just once. The sequencing sample was made of tumor tissue. The receptors were sampled from a female donor with papillary thyroid cancer or a benign thyroid nodule (not recorded which). Some clones in this sample may be carry-over from other donors' samples. Both conserved end residues are part of each CDR3. The D gene is left open where the match is weak. The listing skips clone size in some rows; elsewhere it reads once, few, many or a size class.

V	size	J	D	DNA	CDR3
TRBV20-1	many	TRBJ2-7	.	TGCAGTGCTCCCGGACTCGTCTCCTACGAGCAGTACTTC	CSAPGLVSYEQYF
TRBV20-1	many	TRBJ1-4	.	TGCAGTGCTAGAGATAGGCGGGGTATTGATGAAAAACTGTTTTTT	CSARDRRGIDEKLFF
TRBV9	.	TRBJ2-3	.	TGTGCCAGCAGCCCCTCGGGAGTCAACTGGGATACGCAGTATTTT	CASSPSGVNWDTQYF
TRBV6-5	.	TRBJ2-5	TRBD1	TGTGCCAGCAGTTACTCGCAGGGGGCACAACGGACCCAGTACTTC	CASSYSQGAQRTQYF
TRBV20-1	medium-sized	TRBJ1-1	.	TGCAGTGCTAGAGCTCTACATGGGGATGGCACTGAAGCTTTCTTT	CSARALHGDGTEAFF
TRBV11-2	.	TRBJ2-5	TRBD2	TGTGCCAGCAGATTGAGACTAGCGGGAGATTCTGAGACCCAGTACTTC	CASRLRLAGDSETQYF
TRBV7-9	medium-sized	TRBJ1-3	.	TGTGCCAGCAGCTTAGAGGCAAACACCATATATTTT	CASSLEANTIYF
TRBV6-2/TRBV6-3	few	TRBJ2-2	.	TGTGCCAGCAGTCCCCGGGGCTGTGCGAACACCGGGGAGCTGTTTTTT	CASSPRGCANTGELFF
TRBV20-1	.	TRBJ2-3	.	TGCAGTGCTAGAGGGGGAGCGGGTGGCACAGATACTCAGTATTTT	CSARGGAGGTDTQYF
TRBV5-1	many	TRBJ2-5	TRBD2	TGCGCCAGCAGGGCAACTAGCGGGGGTGGTTTCCAAGAGACCCAGTACTTC	CASRATSGGGFQETQYF
TRBV6-2/TRBV6-3	.	TRBJ1-2	.	TGTGCCAGCAGTTTTCAAGGACCGGTTTTTTCTGGCTACACCTTC	CASSFQGPVFSGYTF
TRBV5-1	few	TRBJ2-5	.	TGCGCCAGCAGCTTGAGGAGGGAAGAGACACAGCACTTC	CASSLRREETQHF
TRBV18	many	TRBJ1-5	.	TGTGCCAGCTCACCGGGGGGGGAGTCTCAGCCCCAGCATTTT	CASSPGGESQPQHF
TRBV30	many	TRBJ1-1	.	TGTGCCTGGAGAAGGGGACCCGGGGAGGCTTTCTTT	CAWRRGPGEAFF
TRBV19	.	TRBJ2-3	TRBD2	TGTGCCAGTTCGACTAGCGGGAGGCATACGCAGTATTTT	CASSTSGRHTQYF
TRBV9	.	TRBJ2-7	.	TGTGCCAGCAGCGGCGGACCCCCTGCTTATGAGCAGTACTTC	CASSGGPPAYEQYF
TRBV12-3/TRBV12-4	few	TRBJ1-2	.	TGTGCCAGCACTATCAGGGGCTGGGGGGGCTACACCTTC	CASTIRGWGGYTF
TRBV6-2/TRBV6-3	.	TRBJ2-4	.	TGTGCCAGCAGTACCCAAAGCATTCAGTACTTC	CASSTQSIQYF
TRBV6-1	few	TRBJ1-5	.	TGTGCCAGCACCCTAGACAGGATCAATCAGCCCCAGCATTTT	CASTLDRINQPQHF
TRBV7-2	medium-sized	TRBJ2-7	.	TGTGCCAGCAGCCGGGACACCTACGAGCAGTACTTC	CASSRDTYEQYF
TRBV11-2	once	TRBJ2-3	.	TGTGCCAGCAGCTTATGGGGCCCTGGGAGGCCAGATACGCAGTATTTT	CASSLWGPGRPDTQYF
TRBV7-9	few	TRBJ2-2	.	TGTGCCAACAGCTTAGGTCAGTACACCGGGGAGCTGTTTTTT	CANSLGQYTGELFF
TRBV11-1	few	TRBJ1-2	TRBD1	TGTGCCAGCAGCTACCAACCAGGGGGAGCTTATGGCTACACCTTC	CASSYQPGGAYGYTF
TRBV20-1	medium-sized	TRBJ1-5	.	TGCAGTGCTAGAGAGGCCAATCAGCCCCAGCATTTT	CSAREANQPQHF
TRBV12-3/TRBV12-4	medium-sized	TRBJ1-1	.	TGTGCCAGCAGTTTAAACGAAGGCGGGGAAGCTTTCTTT	CASSLNEGGEAFF
TRBV7-6	many	TRBJ2-1	TRBD2	TGTGCCAGCAGTCCCGGATTAGCGGGAGATGAGGAGCAGTTCTTC	CASSPGLAGDEEQFF
TRBV3-1	many	TRBJ2-2	TRBD2	TGTGCCAGCAGCCAACCCATCGGGACTAGCGGATTTAGAGGCGGGGAGCTGTTTTTT	CASSQPIGTSGFRGGELFF
TRBV19	.	TRBJ1-5	.	TGCGCCAGTGGGGGGGGGTGGCCCAAGCATTTT	CASGGGWPKHF
TRBV30	.	TRBJ1-5	.	TGTGCCTCCTCCGGACACCTAAATCAGCCCCAGCATTTT	CASSGHLNQPQHF
TRBV2	once	TRBJ2-7	.	TGTGCCAGCAGTGAATGGGTTGGCCGCCTAAGAGACGAGCAGTACTTC	CASSEWVGRLRDEQYF
TRBV7-2	many	TRBJ2-5	.	TGTGCCAGCAGCTTAGCGCTCCCGCGGGGAGAGACCCAGTACTTC	CASSLALPRGETQYF
TRBV30	many	TRBJ2-2	.	TGTGCCTCCACCCGGGACGGAGGGACCGGGGAGCTGTTTTTT	CASTRDGGTGELFF
TRBV19	many	TRBJ2-5	.	TGTGCCAGTAGTATAGGAGGCGAGGAAGAGACCCAGTACTTC	CASSIGGEEETQYF
TRBV15	many	TRBJ2-1	.	TGTGCCACCAGCAGCGACTTCGGGACATATGAGCAGTTCTTC	CATSSDFGTYEQFF
TRBV2	.	TRBJ2-1	.	TGTGTCAGCAGCTCCGGCCCCCCTAGCCGCTATGAGCAGTTCTTC	CVSSSGPPSRYEQFF
TRBV7-9	few	TRBJ2-1	TRBD1	TGTGCCAGCAGCTTAGGGGACAGAGAGCAGTTCTTC	CASSLGDREQFF
TRBV7-9	.	TRBJ2-2	.	TGTGCCAGCAGCCTAGCAGTCGCCGGGGAGCTGTTTTTT	CASSLAVAGELFF
TRBV20-1	medium-sized	TRBJ1-2	TRBD1	TGCAGTGCCCCGTTAAGGCAGGGGGCTGATGGCTACACCTTC	CSAPLRQGADGYTF
TRBV7-8	once	TRBJ2-3	.	TGTGCCAGCAGCTTTGGACAAACCACGGGAGATACGCAGTATTTT	CASSFGQTTGDTQYF
TRBV12-3/TRBV12-4	.	TRBJ2-1	.	TGTGCCAGCATCGTAGACGGGGGCCATGAGCAGTTCTTC	CASIVDGGHEQFF
TRBV10-3	many	TRBJ1-1	TRBD1	TGTGCCATCAGTAAGACAGGGGAGGGAACTGAAGCTTTCTTT	CAISKTGEGTEAFF
TRBV6-2/TRBV6-3	medium-sized	TRBJ2-7	.	TGTGCCAGCAGCCCCAGCTACGAGCAGTACTTC	CASSPSYEQYF
TRBV5-6	medium-sized	TRBJ2-7	TRBD2	TGTGCCAGCAGCTTGGCTAGCGGGGCCCACGAGCAGTACTTC	CASSLASGAHEQYF
TRBV4-2	many	TRBJ2-1	TRBD2	TGTGCCAGCAGCCCGGGACTACTGGGGCCCTACAATGAGCAGTTCTTC	CASSPGLLGPYNEQFF
TRBV5-6	.	TRBJ2-3	.	TGTGCCAGCAGCTTGGCCCTTTCCCCAAGCACAGATACGCAGTATTTT	CASSLALSPSTDTQYF
TRBV20-1	many	TRBJ2-3	.	TGCAGTGCTAGAGACCCCACAGATACGCAGTATTTT	CSARDPTDTQYF
TRBV4-3	many	TRBJ1-1	.	TGCGCCAGCAGCCAATCACCAGGGACTGAAGCTTTCTTT	CASSQSPGTEAFF